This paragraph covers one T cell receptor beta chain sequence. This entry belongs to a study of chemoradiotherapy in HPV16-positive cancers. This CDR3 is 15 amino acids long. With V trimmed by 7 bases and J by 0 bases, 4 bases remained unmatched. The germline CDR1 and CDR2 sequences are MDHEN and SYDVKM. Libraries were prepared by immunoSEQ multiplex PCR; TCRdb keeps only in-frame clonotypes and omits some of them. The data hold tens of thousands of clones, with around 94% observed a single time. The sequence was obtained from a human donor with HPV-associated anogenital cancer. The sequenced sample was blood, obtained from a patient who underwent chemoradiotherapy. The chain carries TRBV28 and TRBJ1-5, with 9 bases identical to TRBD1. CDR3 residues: CASKGQGYSNQPQHF. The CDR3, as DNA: TGTGCCAGCAAGGGACAGGGATATAGCAATCAGCCCCAGCATTTT.